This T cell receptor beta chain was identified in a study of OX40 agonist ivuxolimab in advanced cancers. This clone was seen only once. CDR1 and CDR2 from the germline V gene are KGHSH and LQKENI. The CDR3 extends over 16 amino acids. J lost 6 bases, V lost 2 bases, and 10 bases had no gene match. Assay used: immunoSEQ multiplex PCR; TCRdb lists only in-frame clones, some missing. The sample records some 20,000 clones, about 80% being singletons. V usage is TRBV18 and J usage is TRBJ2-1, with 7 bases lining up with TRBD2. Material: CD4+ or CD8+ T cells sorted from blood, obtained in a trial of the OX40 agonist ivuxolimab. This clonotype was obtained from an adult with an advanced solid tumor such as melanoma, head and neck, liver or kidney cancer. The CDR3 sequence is CASSPVGLTGGNEQFF. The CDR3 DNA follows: TGTGCCAGCTCACCAGTCGGTCTCACGGGGGGCAATGAGCAGTTCTTC. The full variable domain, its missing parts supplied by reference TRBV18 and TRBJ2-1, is NAGVMQNPRHLVRRRGQEARLRCSPMKGHSHVYWYRQLPEEGLKFMVYLQKENIIDESGMPKERFSAEFPKEGPSILRIQQVVRGDSAAYFCASSPVGLTGGNEQFFGPGTRLTVL.